In this sample, the clone carrying this T cell receptor beta chain turned up a few times. This entry belongs to a study of T-cell reconstitution after alpha-beta-depleted transplantation in children. A TCRbeta library incorporating unique molecular identifiers was prepared. TCRdb redid the calling of the PCR reads with MiXCR, one entry per CDR3 protein. The data contain 450,000 to 600,000 distinct CDR3 sequences, around a third of them singletons. The junction had 9 bases not matched to a gene; V was cut back by 3 bases and J by 2 bases. The CDR3 length is 17 residues. The V gene's germline CDR1 is MGHRA and CDR2 YSYEKL.

Sequenced material: PBMCs from the stem cell graft donor, taken from the stem cell graft. This TCR was recovered from a human donor who donated a stem cell graft to a child with aplastic anemia. The V gene is TRBV4-1, the J gene TRBJ2-2, with 7 bases that match TRBD2. The CDR3 region is CASSHPIEAGNTGELFF. The CDR3 DNA follows: TGCGCCAGCAGCCACCCTATAGAAGCGGGAAACACCGGGGAGCTGTTTTTT.